This T cell receptor beta chain derives from a study of technical replicates of blood from several donors. This clone occurred once. This CDR3 has 12 residues. Trimming cost V 8 bases and J 8 bases; bases outside gene matches: 8. The germline V gene has CDR1 SQVTM and CDR2 ANQGSEA. Here immunoSEQ multiplex PCR was the method, and the copy in TCRdb shows in-frame clones only, minus some. The data show around 84,000 clones, 95% to 98% seen once. This clonotype was sampled from a human donor in good health. The rearrangement joins TRBV29-1 to TRBJ1-2, with TRBD1 identical over 10 bases. The specimen sequenced was T cells isolated from PBMCs. The DNA for the CDR3 is TGCAGCCGTCGGGACAGGGGAGGCGGCTACACCTTC. It codes for CSRRDRGGGYTF.